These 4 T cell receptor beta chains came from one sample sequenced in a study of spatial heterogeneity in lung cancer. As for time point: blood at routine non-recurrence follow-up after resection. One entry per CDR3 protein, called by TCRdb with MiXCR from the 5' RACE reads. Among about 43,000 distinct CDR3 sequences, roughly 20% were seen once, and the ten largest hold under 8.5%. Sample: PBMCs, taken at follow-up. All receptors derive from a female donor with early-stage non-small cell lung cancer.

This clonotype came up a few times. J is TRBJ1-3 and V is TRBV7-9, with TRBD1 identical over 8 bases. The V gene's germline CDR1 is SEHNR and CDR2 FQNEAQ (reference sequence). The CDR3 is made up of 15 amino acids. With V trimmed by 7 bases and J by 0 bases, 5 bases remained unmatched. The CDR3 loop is CASNRQGNSGNTIYF. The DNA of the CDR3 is TGTGCCAGCAATCGACAGGGGAACTCTGGAAACACCATATATTTT.

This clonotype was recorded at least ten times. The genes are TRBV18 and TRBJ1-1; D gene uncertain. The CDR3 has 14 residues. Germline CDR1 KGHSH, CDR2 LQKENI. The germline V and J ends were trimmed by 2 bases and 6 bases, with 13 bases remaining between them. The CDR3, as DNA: TGTGCCAGCTCACCAAGGGTAGGGCAGGCTGAAGCTTTCTTT. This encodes CASSPRVGQAEAFF.

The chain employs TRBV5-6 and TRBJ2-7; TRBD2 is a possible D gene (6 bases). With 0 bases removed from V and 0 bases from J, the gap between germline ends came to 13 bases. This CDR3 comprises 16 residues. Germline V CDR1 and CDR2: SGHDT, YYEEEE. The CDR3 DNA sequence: TGTGCCAGCAGCTTGGCGTCGGCGGGAAGCTCCTACGAGCAGTACGTC. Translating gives CASSLASAGSSYEQYV.

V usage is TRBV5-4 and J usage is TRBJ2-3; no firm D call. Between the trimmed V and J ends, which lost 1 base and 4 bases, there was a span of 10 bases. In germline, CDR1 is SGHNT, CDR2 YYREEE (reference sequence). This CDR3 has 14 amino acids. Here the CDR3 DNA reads TGTGCCAGCAGCTTGAGTATCGAGGCAGATACGCAGTATTTT. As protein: CASSLSIEADTQYF.